Each of the 15 T cell receptor beta chains below was sequenced from the same sample in a study of beta chain features in type 1 diabetes. Sequenced material consisted of expressed TCRB transcripts (all of the isolated RNA was reverse transcribed). Sequencing was performed with immunoSEQ multiplex PCR; in TCRdb, only in-frame clones are kept and a portion is missing. The sample lists approximately 150,000 clones, roughly a tenth seen once, with under 1.5% in the top ten. Sequencing was done on a sample of naive CD4+ T cells from blood. Every receptor here comes from a young man in good health.

V usage is TRBV7-8 and J usage is TRBJ2-5; TRBD1 aligns across 7 bases. Losses at the gene ends were 4 bases for V and 3 bases for J; bases not matched to a gene: 8. The CDR3 has 15 residues. Looked up from germline, CDR1 is SGHVS and CDR2 is FQNEAQ. The CDR3 region is CASSSADRLKETQYF. CDR3 coding DNA: TGTGCCAGCAGCTCAGCGGACAGGCTAAAAGAGACCCAGTACTTC.

Many counts were recorded for this clone. CDR3 sequence: CASSPATSGEFF. As DNA, the CDR3 is TGTGCCAGCAGTCCTGCGACTAGCGGGGAGTTCTTC. The gene calls are TRBV7-2 and TRBJ2-1; TRBD2 matches at 11 bases. This CDR3 is 12 amino acids long. With 6 bases clipped from V and 14 bases from J, the junction kept 6 bases outside the gene matches. Germline V CDR1 and CDR2: SGHTA, FQGNSA.

V is TRBV19 and J is TRBJ1-5; possible D gene TRBD1, 6 bases. Germline-derived CDR1 and CDR2 are LNHDA and SQIVND (reference sequence). Trimming stripped 7 bases from V and 2 bases from J, with 15 bases between. There are 15 residues in the CDR3. The CDR3 coding sequence is TGTGCCAGTACTCAGACAGGTGGAGGCAATCAGCCCCAGCATTTT. It is translated as CASTQTGGGNQPQHF.

The genes are TRBV18 and TRBJ2-7, with D hard to call. V was clipped by 4 bases and J by 3 bases, with 10 bases between them. The CDR3 length is 13 residues. Per the germline V gene, CDR1 is KGHSH and CDR2 is LQKENI. The CDR3 region is CASSRFGDYEQYF. The CDR3, as DNA: TGTGCCAGCTCACGTTTCGGAGACTACGAGCAGTACTTC.

This rearrangement joins TRBV5-1 to TRBJ1-2; D is uncertain. The V end lost 0 bases, the J end lost 6 bases, and 12 bases lay between the germline ends. Germline lookup yields CDR1 SGHRS and CDR2 YFSETQ. The CDR3 totals 14 residues. The CDR3 sequence is CASSLDTPEHGYTF. As DNA, the CDR3 is TGCGCCAGCAGCTTGGACACCCCAGAACATGGCTACACCTTC.

This chain connects TRBV5-1 to TRBJ2-3; D is ambiguous. Trimming shortened V by 2 bases and J by 4 bases, and 11 bases separated the two germline ends. The CDR3 is 14 amino acids. CDR1 and CDR2 from the germline V gene are SGHRS and YFSETQ. CDR3 DNA sequence: TGCGCCAGCAGCTTAAGCTTGTACGCAGATACGCAGTATTTT. Protein product: CASSLSLYADTQYF.

This clone was recorded at least ten times. This sequence joins TRBV9 and TRBJ2-3; D call uncertain. Deletions cut 4 bases from V and 2 bases from J, with 11 bases between. CDR1 and CDR2 (germline): SGDLS, YYNGEE. The CDR3 is 14 residues long. As DNA, the CDR3 is TGTGCCAGCAGCCGAGACGGAGCCACAGATACGCAGTATTTT. Its translation: CASSRDGATDTQYF. The whole variable domain, remainder taken from reference TRBV9 and TRBJ2-3, is DSGVTQTPKHLITATGQRVTLRCSPRSGDLSVYWYQQSLDQGLQFLIQYYNGEERAKGNILERFSAQQFPDLHSELNLSSLELGDSALYFCASSRDGATDTQYFGPGTRLTVL.

The rearrangement links TRBV30 to TRBJ2-2, with 11 positions matching TRBD2. This CDR3 contains 14 residues. Trimming cost V 3 bases and J 6 bases; bases outside gene matches: 3. Germline CDR1 is GTSNPN and CDR2 is SVGIG (reference sequence). CDR3: CAWRPSGGPGELFF. The CDR3, as DNA: TGTGCCTGGAGACCTAGCGGGGGGCCCGGGGAGCTGTTTTTT.

About this clone: Other nucleotide sequences from this sample produce the same CDR3. This chain joins TRBV5-4 and TRBJ1-2; 8 bases match TRBD1. The germline gives CDR1 SGHNT, CDR2 YYREEE (reference sequence). This CDR3 is built from 14 residues. Losses at the gene ends were 0 bases for V and 4 bases for J; bases not matched to a gene: 2. CDR3 sequence: CASSLGQGRYGYTF. The CDR3 nucleotides are TGTGCCAGCAGCTTGGGACAGGGGCGCTATGGCTACACCTTC.

This clone has just a few counts. The chain uses TRBV6-4 and TRBJ2-4, with D possibly TRBD1 on 6 matching bases. Germline V CDR1 and CDR2: MRHNA, SNTAGT. V was cut by 8 bases and J by 0 bases, with 20 bases left in between. CDR3 length: 17 amino acids. The chain's CDR3 is CASSRGGTDLAKNIQYF. As DNA, the CDR3 is TGTGCCAGCTCACGAGGGGGAACAGACCTAGCCAAAAACATTCAGTACTTC.

The chain couples TRBV6-1 to TRBJ2-3; no definite D call. Germline V CDR1 and CDR2: MNHNS, SASEGT. V gave up 8 bases and J gave up 4 bases, with 16 bases separating them. This CDR3 comprises 14 residues. CDR3 bases: TGTGCCAGCTGGGTCTCCCCTGAGGCAGATACGCAGTATTTT. It translates to CASWVSPEADTQYF.

This clone was seen a handful of times. This sequence joins TRBV7-3 and TRBJ2-3; 13 bases fit TRBD2. The CDR3 spans 17 residues. Trimming took 5 bases from V and 2 from J; bases not matched to a gene: 7. Germline V gene lookup returns CDR1 SGHTA and CDR2 FQGTGA. For the CDR3, the DNA is TGTGCCAGCAGCCCTGGACTAGCGGGGGTGTCCACAGATACGCAGTATTTT. Translation: CASSPGLAGVSTDTQYF.

This clone was picked up a small number of times. The rearrangement uses TRBV9 and TRBJ2-3; no reliable D call. The V end was cut by 0 bases, the J end by 1 base, with 18 bases between. The CDR3 has 18 amino acids. Germline lookup yields CDR1 SGDLS and CDR2 YYNGEE. The CDR3 region has the DNA TGTGCCAGCAGCGTAGCCCCTGGCTGGCAGCAGGGCACAGATACGCAGTATTTT. Amino acid sequence: CASSVAPGWQQGTDTQYF. Drawing the rest from reference TRBV9 and TRBJ2-3, the complete variable domain is DSGVTQTPKHLITATGQRVTLRCSPRSGDLSVYWYQQSLDQGLQFLIQYYNGEERAKGNILERFSAQQFPDLHSELNLSSLELGDSALYFCASSVAPGWQQGTDTQYFGPGTRLTVL.

This clone was counted only a few times. The chain combines TRBV6-5 with TRBJ1-2; no clear D. Germline V gene data show CDR1 as MNHEY and CDR2 as SVGAGI. Between the trimmed V and J ends, which lost 2 bases and 7 bases, there was a span of 11 bases. This CDR3 is built from 13 residues. CDR3 in amino acids: CASSYGESSGYTF. DNA of the CDR3: TGTGCCAGCAGTTACGGGGAGAGTAGTGGCTACACCTTC.

This clone has a handful of counts. CDR3 amino acids: CASSLRQGAYNEQFF. The CDR3 nucleotides are TGTGCCAGCAGCTTAAGACAGGGGGCCTACAATGAGCAGTTCTTC. The chain employs TRBV7-2 and TRBJ2-1; 9 bases align to TRBD1. The CDR3 sequence is 15 residues long. The J segment lost 2 bases and the V segment lost 2 bases, leaving 1 base of the junction unmatched. Germline V gene data show CDR1 as SGHTA and CDR2 as FQGNSA. Together with reference TRBV7-2 and TRBJ2-1, the CDR3 gives the full variable domain: GAGVSQSPSNKVTEKGKDVELRCDPISGHTALYWYRQSLGQGLEFLIYFQGNSAPDKSGLPSDRFSAERTGGSVSTLTIQRTQQEDSAVYLCASSLRQGAYNEQFFGPGTRLTVL.